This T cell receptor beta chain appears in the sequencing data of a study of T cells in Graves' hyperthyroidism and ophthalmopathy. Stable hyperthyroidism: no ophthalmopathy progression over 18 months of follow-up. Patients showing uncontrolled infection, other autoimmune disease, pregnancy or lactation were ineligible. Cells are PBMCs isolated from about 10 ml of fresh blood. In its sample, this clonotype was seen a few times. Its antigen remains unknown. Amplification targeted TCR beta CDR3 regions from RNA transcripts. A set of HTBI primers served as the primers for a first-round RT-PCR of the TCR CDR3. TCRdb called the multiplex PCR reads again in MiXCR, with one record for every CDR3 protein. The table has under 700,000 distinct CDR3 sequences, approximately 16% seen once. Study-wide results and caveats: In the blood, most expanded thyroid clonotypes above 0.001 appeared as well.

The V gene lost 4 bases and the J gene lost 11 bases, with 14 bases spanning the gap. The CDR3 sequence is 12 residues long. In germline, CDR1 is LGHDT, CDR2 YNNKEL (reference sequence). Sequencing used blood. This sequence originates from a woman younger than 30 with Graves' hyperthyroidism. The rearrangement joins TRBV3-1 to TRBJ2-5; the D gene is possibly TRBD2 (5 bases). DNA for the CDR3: TGTGCCAGCAGCCCCCGGGGAAAGCCTCAGTACTTC. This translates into CASSPRGKPQYF.